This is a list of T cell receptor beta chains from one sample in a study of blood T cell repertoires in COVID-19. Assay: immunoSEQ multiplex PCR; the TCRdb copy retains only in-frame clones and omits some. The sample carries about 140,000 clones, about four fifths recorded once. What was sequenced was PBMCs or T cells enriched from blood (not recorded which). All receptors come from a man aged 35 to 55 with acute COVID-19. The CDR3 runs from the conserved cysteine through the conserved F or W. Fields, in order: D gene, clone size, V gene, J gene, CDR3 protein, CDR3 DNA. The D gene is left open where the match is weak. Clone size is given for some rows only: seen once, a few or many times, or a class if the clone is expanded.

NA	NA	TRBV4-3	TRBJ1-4	CASSQDLLGLNEKLFF	TGCGCCAGCAGCCAAGATTTGTTGGGACTTAATGAAAAACTGTTTTTT
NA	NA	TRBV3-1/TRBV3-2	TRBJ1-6	CASSSYLGEETPLHF	TGTGCCAGCAGCAGCTACCTCGGGGAAGAGACACCCCTCCACTTT
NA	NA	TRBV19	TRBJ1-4	CASSNQVYNEKLFF	TGTGCCAGTAGTAACCAGGTGTATAATGAAAAACTGTTTTTT
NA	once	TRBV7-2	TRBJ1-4	CASSPPGGNEKLFF	TGTGCCAGCAGCCCCCCGGGGGGTAATGAAAAACTGTTTTTT
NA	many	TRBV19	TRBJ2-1	CASSIQGWAEQFF	TGTGCCAGTAGTATCCAGGGGTGGGCTGAGCAGTTCTTC
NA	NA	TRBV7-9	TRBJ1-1	CASSPDNLEAFF	TGTGCCAGCAGCCCCGACAACCTTGAAGCTTTCTTT
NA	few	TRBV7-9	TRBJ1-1	CASSFPSSKSGDTEAFF	TGTGCCAGCAGCTTTCCGTCGTCTAAATCAGGGGACACTGAAGCTTTCTTT
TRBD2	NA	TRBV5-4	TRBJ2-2	CASSLGASGANTGELFF	TGTGCCAGCAGCTTGGGGGCTAGCGGGGCTAACACCGGGGAGCTGTTTTTT
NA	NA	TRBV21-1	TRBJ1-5	CASSKESEGVNQPQHF	TGTGCCAGCAGCAAAGAGTCGGAGGGCGTCAATCAGCCCCAGCATTTT
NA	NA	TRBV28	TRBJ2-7	CAITLTGGLSGYEQYF	TGTGCCATCACTCTCACCGGGGGGCTCAGTGGCTACGAGCAGTACTTC
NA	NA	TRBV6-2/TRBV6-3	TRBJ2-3	CASSYRLGNTQYF	TGTGCCAGCAGTTACCGACTGGGTAATACGCAGTATTTT
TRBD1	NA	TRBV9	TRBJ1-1	CASSVAAGGAANTEAFF	TGTGCCAGCAGCGTAGCGGCAGGGGGAGCGGCGAACACTGAAGCTTTCTTT
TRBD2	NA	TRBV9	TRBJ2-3	CASSVTSLLGRAQYF	TGTGCCAGCAGCGTGACTAGCCTACTTGGGAGGGCGCAGTATTTT
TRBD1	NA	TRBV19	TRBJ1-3	CASSTGDGNTIYF	TGTGCCAGTTCTACAGGGGACGGAAACACCATATATTTT
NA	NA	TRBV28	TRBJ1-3	CASTQGTNTIYF	TGTGCCAGCACCCAGGGAACAAACACCATATATTTT
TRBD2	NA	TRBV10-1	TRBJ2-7	CASSPSGPAYEQYF	TGCGCCAGCAGTCCTAGCGGGCCGGCCTACGAGCAGTACTTC
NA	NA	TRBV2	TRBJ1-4	CASSGSNEKLFF	TGTGCCAGCAGTGGTAGTAATGAAAAACTGTTTTTT
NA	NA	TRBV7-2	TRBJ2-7	CASSLASSSYEQYF	TGTGCCAGCAGCTTAGCTTCCAGCTCCTACGAGCAGTACTTC
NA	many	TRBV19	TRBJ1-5	CASSIDLPGSGSNQPQHF	TGTGCCAGTAGTATAGATCTTCCGGGGTCGGGAAGCAATCAGCCCCAGCATTTT
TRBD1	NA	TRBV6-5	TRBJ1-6	CASRRGPNSPLHF	TGTGCCAGCAGGAGGGGGCCAAATTCACCCCTCCACTTT
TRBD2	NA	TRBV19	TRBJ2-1	CASSIRGGYNEQFF	TGTGCCAGTAGTATACGGGGGGGATACAATGAGCAGTTCTTC
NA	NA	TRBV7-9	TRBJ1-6	CASSLEGPSYNSPLHF	TGTGCCAGCAGCTTAGAGGGGCCCAGCTATAATTCACCCCTCCACTTT